This T cell receptor delta chain was captured in a study of gamma-delta T cells after stem cell transplantation. This clone is medium-sized in the sample. TCRdb used CATT to re-call clones from the RT-PCR reads. The table lists almost 550 delta-chain clones, 9% to 9.5% of them singletons. Sequenced material: gamma-delta T cells. This receptor was identified in a human donor. It is not recorded whose cells these are; they may come from a transplant donor.

CDR3 in DNA: TGTGCTCTTGGGGGCCGAATCCTACGTAGGTACTGGGGGATACGCCTTTACACCGATAAACTCATCTTT. Protein sequence: CALGGRILRRYWGIRLYTDKLIF. The V gene is TRDV1, the J gene TRDJ1, with 13 bases aligning to TRDD3. With 4 bases clipped from V and 0 bases from J, the junction kept 23 bases outside the gene matches. Germline-derived CDR1 and CDR2 are TSWWSYY and QGS. This CDR3 spans 23 amino acids.